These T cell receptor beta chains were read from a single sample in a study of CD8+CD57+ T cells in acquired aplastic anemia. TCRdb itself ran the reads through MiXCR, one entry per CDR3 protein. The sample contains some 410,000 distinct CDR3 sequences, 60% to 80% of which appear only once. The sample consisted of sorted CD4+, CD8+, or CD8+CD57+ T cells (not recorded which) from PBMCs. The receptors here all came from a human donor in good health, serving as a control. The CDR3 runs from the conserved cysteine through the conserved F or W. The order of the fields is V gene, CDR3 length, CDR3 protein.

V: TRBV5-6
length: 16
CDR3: CASSLDVGPLTDTQYF

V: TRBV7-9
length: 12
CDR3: CASTRAGGSYTF

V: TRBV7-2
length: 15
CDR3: CASSFFSGFPYEQHF

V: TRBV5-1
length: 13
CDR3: CASSKAVAIRQFF

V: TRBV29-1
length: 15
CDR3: CSVGRGVGVTGELFF

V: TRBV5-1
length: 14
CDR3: CASSPGALGQPQHF

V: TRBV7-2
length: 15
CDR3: CASTQQQGPGETQYF

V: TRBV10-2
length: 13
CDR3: CASSVEHGSPLPF

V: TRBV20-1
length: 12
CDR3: CSANDRINQHTF

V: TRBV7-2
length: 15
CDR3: CASSLAERLADTQYF

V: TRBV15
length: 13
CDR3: CATRGFGTDTQYF

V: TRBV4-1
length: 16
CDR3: CASSQAGTGQNQPQHF

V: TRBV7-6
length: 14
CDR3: CASSSGGGWYEQYF

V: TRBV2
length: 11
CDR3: CASIITDTQYF

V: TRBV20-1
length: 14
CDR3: CSARGQGTYNEQFF

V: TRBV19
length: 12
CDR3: CASSMIGNPLYF

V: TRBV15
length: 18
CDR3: CATSRAASGGVGSYEQYF

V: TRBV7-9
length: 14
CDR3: CASSPGHFSTHTHF

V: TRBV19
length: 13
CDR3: CASSIDRNSPLHF

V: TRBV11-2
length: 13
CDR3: CASSKRVRTEAFF

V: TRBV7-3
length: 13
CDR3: CASSLTESPPLHF

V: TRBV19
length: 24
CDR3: CASVGANPGFGETDKGSLNQPQHF

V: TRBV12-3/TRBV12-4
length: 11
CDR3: CATSTAETQYF

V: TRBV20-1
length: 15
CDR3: CSARIHGGASYGYTF

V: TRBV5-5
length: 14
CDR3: CASKGGRSAYEQYF

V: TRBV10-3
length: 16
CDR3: CAISATSGGGTGELFF

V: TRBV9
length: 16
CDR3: CASSRGRGREFSPLHF

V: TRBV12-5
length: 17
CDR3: CASGLEYRTDWNTEAFF

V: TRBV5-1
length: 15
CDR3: CASSLERGGHGEQYF

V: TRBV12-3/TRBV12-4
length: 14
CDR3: CARLVGQGAWEQYF

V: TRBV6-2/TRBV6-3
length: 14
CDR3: CASKSAGGGNIQYF

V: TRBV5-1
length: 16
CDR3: CASSLMSGQSSYEQYF

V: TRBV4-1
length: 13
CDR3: CASSDSGTDTQYF

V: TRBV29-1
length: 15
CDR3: CSVIPGTGGFYGYTF

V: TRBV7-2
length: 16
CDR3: CASSLVQSSGDGYQYF

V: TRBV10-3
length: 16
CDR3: CAISEPAGPSTDTQYF

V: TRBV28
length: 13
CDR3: CASSGQLYYGYTF

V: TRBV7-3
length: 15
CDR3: CASSPSQGSTEALFF

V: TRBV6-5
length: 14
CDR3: CASKVSRYPYEQYF

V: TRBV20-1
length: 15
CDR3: CSASRSASGANVLTF

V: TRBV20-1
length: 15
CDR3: CSGKNFTGPRSPLHF

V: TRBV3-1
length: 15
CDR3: CASSHGDRGREKLFF

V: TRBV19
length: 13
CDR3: CASGFVGVTEAFF

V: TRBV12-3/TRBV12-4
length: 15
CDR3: CASRLAETNTGELFF